This T cell receptor beta chain appears in the sequencing data of a study of T cells after posttransplantation cyclophosphamide. Findings and caveats of the study: Later blood repertoires were often dominated by clones from the donor CD8+ memory compartment. Tissue-infiltrating T cells from skin or gut overlapped little with blood T cells.

Methotrexate plus calcineurin inhibitor accompanied controls' myeloablative marrow transplants; sampling was 1 year later. Clones were sequenced by immunoSEQ multiplex PCR, and TCRdb holds only the in-frame ones, with some missing. Among 4,500 to 6,000 clones listed, approximately 70% were seen once. There are a few counts of this clone. Antigen specificity is unknown. CDR1 is SGHAT, CDR2 FQNNGV, per germline. V was clipped by 6 bases and J by 5 bases; unmatched bases: 7. The CDR3 runs 16 residues. The J gene is TRBJ2-1, the V gene TRBV11-2; 13 nucleotides agree with TRBD2. The receptor comes from a female patient aged 45-60 years who received an allogeneic stem cell transplant from an unrelated donor, was CMV-positive, and had acute and chronic GVHD. The graft donor may have given rise to some T cells. Sequenced material: PBMCs, taken around 320 days after allogeneic stem cell transplant with calcineurin inhibitor and methotrexate. CDR3 sequence (DNA): TGTGCCAGCAGTCGTAGACTAGCGGGGGGACACAATGAGCAGTTCTTC. This translates into CASSRRLAGGHNEQFF. The entire variable domain, with the rest obtained from reference TRBV11-2 and TRBJ2-1, is as follows: EAGVAQSPRYKIIEKRQSVAFWCNPISGHATLYWYQQILGQGPKLLIQFQNNGVVDDSQLPKDRFSAERLKGVDSTLKIQPAKLEDSAVYLCASSRRLAGGHNEQFFGPGTRLTVL.